This TCR beta chain was sequenced in a study of shared clonotypes between healthy human individuals. Investigators spread the genomic DNA of each subset evenly over several immunoSEQ plates. Some 30,000 T cell genomes, or roughly 200 ng DNA, went into the sorted-subset replicate PCRs. Method: immunoSEQ multiplex PCR; TCRdb's copy keeps in-frame clones and lacks some. This sample yields about 770,000 clones, of which approximately 77% are seen a single time; around 1.7% belongs to the top ten. V lost 5 bases and J lost 4, with 15 bases in between. The CDR3 extends over 15 amino acids. Germline V gene sequence: CDR1 SGHTA, CDR2 FQGNSA.

Sequencing was carried out using memory CD4+ T cells sorted from blood. Specified subset: CD45RA-negative fraction. The genes are TRBV7-2 and TRBJ1-5, with D possibly being TRBD1 (5 bases). The source of this sequence is a woman under 40 in good health. CDR3 in DNA: TGTGCCAGCAGCGGCGGGACCTGGGTTAATCAGCCCCAGCATTTT. Translation gives CASSGGTWVNQPQHF.